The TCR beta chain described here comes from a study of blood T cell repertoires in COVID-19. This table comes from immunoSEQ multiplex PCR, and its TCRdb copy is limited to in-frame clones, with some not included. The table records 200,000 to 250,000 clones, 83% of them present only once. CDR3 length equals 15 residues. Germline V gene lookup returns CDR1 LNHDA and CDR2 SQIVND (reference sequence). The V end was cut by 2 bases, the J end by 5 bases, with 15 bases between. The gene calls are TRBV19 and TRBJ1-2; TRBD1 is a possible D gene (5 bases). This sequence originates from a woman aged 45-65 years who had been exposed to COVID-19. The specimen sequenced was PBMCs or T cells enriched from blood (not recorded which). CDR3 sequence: CASSIRAGWKYGYTF. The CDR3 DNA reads TGTGCCAGTAGTATAAGGGCAGGGTGGAAGTATGGCTACACCTTC. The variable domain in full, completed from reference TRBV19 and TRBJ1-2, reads DGGITQSPKYLFRKEGQNVTLSCEQNLNHDAMYWYRQDPGQGLRLIYYSQIVNDFQKGDIAEGYSVSREKKESFPLTVTSAQKNPTAFYLCASSIRAGWKYGYTFGSGTRLTVV.